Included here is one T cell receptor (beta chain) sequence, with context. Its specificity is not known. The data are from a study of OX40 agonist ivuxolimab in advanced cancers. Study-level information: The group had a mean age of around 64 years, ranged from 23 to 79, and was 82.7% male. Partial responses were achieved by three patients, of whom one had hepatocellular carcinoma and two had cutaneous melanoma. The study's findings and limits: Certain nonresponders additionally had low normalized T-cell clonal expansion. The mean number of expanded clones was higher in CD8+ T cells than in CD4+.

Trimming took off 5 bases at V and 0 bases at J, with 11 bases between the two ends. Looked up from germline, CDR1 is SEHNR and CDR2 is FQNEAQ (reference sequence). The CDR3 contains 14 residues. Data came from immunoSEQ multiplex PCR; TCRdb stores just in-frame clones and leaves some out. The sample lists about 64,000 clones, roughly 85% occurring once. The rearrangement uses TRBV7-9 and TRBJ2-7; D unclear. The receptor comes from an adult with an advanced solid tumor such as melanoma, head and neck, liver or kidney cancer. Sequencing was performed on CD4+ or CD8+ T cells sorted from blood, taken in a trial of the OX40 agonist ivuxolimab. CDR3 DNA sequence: TGTGCCAGCAGCCCACCCTGGGCCTCCTACGAGCAGTACTTC. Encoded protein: CASSPPWASYEQYF.